This T cell receptor (beta chain) comes out of a study of T cell responses to AZD1222 COVID-19 vaccine. The overall study: Second-dose groups at about 4 or about 12 weeks were pooled. Study-wide results and caveats: Only a handful of AZD1222 recipients, six or seven in all, had baseline seropositivity.

Regarding this clone: The antigen is undetermined.

V lost 6 bases, J lost 8 bases, and 13 bases lay in between. Germline CDR1 and CDR2: MNHEY and SVGEGT. CDR3 length: 12 residues. Produced via immunoSEQ multiplex PCR; TCRdb's table is partial and in-frame only. Among about 67,000 clones listed, 80% to 90% were seen once. This chain connects TRBV6-2 or TRBV6-3 to TRBJ1-2; D unresolved. This specimen consisted of peripheral blood, obtained on day 0 of AZD1222 vaccination. The clonotype was recovered from an adult in good health. In DNA, the CDR3 is TGTGCCAGCAGCGATCCAGGAAGAGGCTACACCTTC. Its translation is CASSDPGRGYTF.